A selection of T cell receptor beta chains follows, all from one sample in a study of T-cell memory formation after mild COVID-19. TCRdb re-analysed the 5' RACE reads in MiXCR, keeping a single row per CDR3 protein. The table records roughly 160,000 distinct CDR3 sequences, more than 9% of them present only once. Sequencing was carried out using PBMCs or a T cell subset sorted from them (not recorded which). These receptors were collected from a man younger than 35 who had mild COVID-19 (a few samples of this study predate the infection). Cell type and time point are not known. Both conserved end residues are part of each CDR3. A D gene is named only where the DNA matches it firmly. Clone size is given for some rows only: seen once, a few or many times, or a class if the clone is expanded.

j_gene: TRBJ2-1
abundance: .
d_gene: TRBD2
v_gene: TRBV6-5
CDR3nt: TGTGCCAGCAGTTACTTGGGGAGGGAGGACGATGAGCAGTTCTTC
CDR3aa: CASSYLGREDDEQFF

j_gene: TRBJ2-5
abundance: few
d_gene: .
v_gene: TRBV18
CDR3nt: TGTGCCAGCTCACCACAGCGGGAGACCCAGTACTTC
CDR3aa: CASSPQRETQYF

j_gene: TRBJ1-1
abundance: .
d_gene: .
v_gene: TRBV18
CDR3nt: TGTGCCAGCTCACCAGGAAACATAGAAGGCACTGAAGCTTTCTTT
CDR3aa: CASSPGNIEGTEAFF

j_gene: TRBJ2-5
abundance: .
d_gene: TRBD2
v_gene: TRBV5-1
CDR3nt: TGCGCCAGCAGCTCGTCACTAGCGGGGAGTTTTAAAGAGACCCAGTACTTC
CDR3aa: CASSSSLAGSFKETQYF

j_gene: TRBJ2-1
abundance: .
d_gene: .
v_gene: TRBV3-1
CDR3nt: TGTGCCAGCAGCCCGGATGGACATTACAATGAGCAGTTCTTC
CDR3aa: CASSPDGHYNEQFF

j_gene: TRBJ2-2
abundance: .
d_gene: TRBD1
v_gene: TRBV7-7
CDR3nt: TGTGCTAGCAGCCGGGACAGGGGGTATGGGGAGCTGTTTTTT
CDR3aa: CASSRDRGYGELFF

j_gene: TRBJ1-1
abundance: few
d_gene: TRBD1
v_gene: TRBV12-3/TRBV12-4
CDR3nt: TGTGCCAGCAGTTTGGGACAGGGGGTTTCTGAAGCTTTCTTT
CDR3aa: CASSLGQGVSEAFF

j_gene: TRBJ2-3
abundance: .
d_gene: .
v_gene: TRBV5-1
CDR3nt: TGCGCCAGCAGCTTGGTTGGCCAACTTTACACAGATACGCAGTATTTT
CDR3aa: CASSLVGQLYTDTQYF

j_gene: TRBJ2-1
abundance: few
d_gene: TRBD2
v_gene: TRBV4-3
CDR3nt: TGCGCCAGCAGCCAAGACAGGGGAGCGGGGGACGAGCAGTTCTTC
CDR3aa: CASSQDRGAGDEQFF

j_gene: TRBJ2-1
abundance: few
d_gene: TRBD1
v_gene: TRBV7-3
CDR3nt: TGTGCCAGCAGCAAAGACAGGGGTTCTTACAATGAGCAGTTCTTC
CDR3aa: CASSKDRGSYNEQFF

j_gene: TRBJ2-6
abundance: few
d_gene: .
v_gene: TRBV18
CDR3nt: TGTGCCAGCTCACCACCTGGAAGTGGTTCTGGGGCCAACGTCCTGACTTTC
CDR3aa: CASSPPGSGSGANVLTF

j_gene: TRBJ1-5
abundance: .
d_gene: .
v_gene: TRBV7-9
CDR3nt: TGTGCCAGCAGTTCAATCACCGGCAATCAGCCCCAGCATTTT
CDR3aa: CASSSITGNQPQHF

j_gene: TRBJ1-4
abundance: .
d_gene: .
v_gene: TRBV4-3
CDR3nt: TGCGCCAGCAGCCAAGTGGGGAGCCCTGAAAAACTGTTTTTT
CDR3aa: CASSQVGSPEKLFF

j_gene: TRBJ2-3
abundance: many
d_gene: .
v_gene: TRBV7-9
CDR3nt: TGTGCCAGCAGCCCACTGGGACTCCACACAGATACGCAGTATTTT
CDR3aa: CASSPLGLHTDTQYF

j_gene: TRBJ1-1
abundance: .
d_gene: .
v_gene: TRBV4-3
CDR3nt: TGCGCCAGCAGTCGAAGGGACGGACTCATGAACACTGAAGCTTTCTTT
CDR3aa: CASSRRDGLMNTEAFF

j_gene: TRBJ2-6
abundance: .
d_gene: .
v_gene: TRBV5-1
CDR3nt: TGCGCCAGCAGCTTGGGTGGCTTGACAGACCGGGCCAACGTCCTGACTTTC
CDR3aa: CASSLGGLTDRANVLTF

j_gene: TRBJ1-2
abundance: .
d_gene: .
v_gene: TRBV15
CDR3nt: TGTGCCACCAGCAGAGCCCCGGGGTGGGATGGCTACACCTTC
CDR3aa: CATSRAPGWDGYTF

j_gene: TRBJ2-5
abundance: many
d_gene: .
v_gene: TRBV9
CDR3nt: TGTGCCAGCAGCGTAGGGCCTACCTCCCAAGAGACCCAGTACTTC
CDR3aa: CASSVGPTSQETQYF

j_gene: TRBJ2-7
abundance: few
d_gene: TRBD1
v_gene: TRBV7-3
CDR3nt: TGTGCCAGCAGCGGGGGGACAGGCCACGAGCAGTACTTC
CDR3aa: CASSGGTGHEQYF

j_gene: TRBJ1-2
abundance: many
d_gene: .
v_gene: TRBV4-2
CDR3nt: TGTGCCAGCAGCCAAGATACGGGGGCGAACTATGGCTACACCTTC
CDR3aa: CASSQDTGANYGYTF

j_gene: TRBJ2-7
abundance: .
d_gene: TRBD1
v_gene: TRBV7-6
CDR3nt: TGTGCCAGCAGCCTACAGGGGGTGCCTAGGGAGCAGTACTTC
CDR3aa: CASSLQGVPREQYF

j_gene: TRBJ2-1
abundance: .
d_gene: .
v_gene: TRBV20-1
CDR3nt: TGCAGTGCTAGAGATGGCGAGGGGTTTCTTGACGGTGAGCAGTTCTTC
CDR3aa: CSARDGEGFLDGEQFF

j_gene: TRBJ2-1
abundance: many
d_gene: TRBD2
v_gene: TRBV11-2
CDR3nt: TGTGCCAGCAGCCGCCCCGGGACTAGGTTTCAAAATGAGCAGTTCTTC
CDR3aa: CASSRPGTRFQNEQFF

j_gene: TRBJ2-5
abundance: few
d_gene: .
v_gene: TRBV5-1
CDR3nt: TGCGCCAGCAGCTACCGTCAGGGAGAGACCCAGTACTTC
CDR3aa: CASSYRQGETQYF

j_gene: TRBJ2-3
abundance: few
d_gene: .
v_gene: TRBV7-9
CDR3nt: TGTGCCAGCAGCTCCCGGGGTCGGGGGACAGTCGCGGCAGATACGCAGTATTTT
CDR3aa: CASSSRGRGTVAADTQYF

j_gene: TRBJ2-5
abundance: few
d_gene: .
v_gene: TRBV10-3
CDR3nt: TGTGCCATCAGTGAGTCACAGCAAGAGACCCAGTACTTC
CDR3aa: CAISESQQETQYF

j_gene: TRBJ1-4
abundance: .
d_gene: .
v_gene: TRBV4-2
CDR3nt: TGTGCCAGCAGCCCGAAACTAGCGGCAACTAATGAAAAACTGTTTTTT
CDR3aa: CASSPKLAATNEKLFF

j_gene: TRBJ2-1
abundance: few
d_gene: .
v_gene: TRBV28
CDR3nt: TGTGCCAGCAGTGTAGACACTACCTATGGGAATGAGCAGTTCTTC
CDR3aa: CASSVDTTYGNEQFF

j_gene: TRBJ2-4
abundance: .
d_gene: .
v_gene: TRBV2
CDR3nt: TGTGCCAGCAGTGAGGGGGAGATCCGAAAGTACTTC
CDR3aa: CASSEGEIRKYF

j_gene: TRBJ1-1
abundance: .
d_gene: .
v_gene: TRBV2
CDR3nt: TGTGCCAGCAGGGTTGGAGGGGACACTGAAGCTTTCTTT
CDR3aa: CASRVGGDTEAFF

j_gene: TRBJ1-5
abundance: .
d_gene: .
v_gene: TRBV18
CDR3nt: TGTGCCAGCTCACCTCAGGGACAGCCCCAGCATTTT
CDR3aa: CASSPQGQPQHF

j_gene: TRBJ1-6
abundance: few
d_gene: TRBD1
v_gene: TRBV28
CDR3nt: TGTGCCAGCATCCCGGGACAGGGTGTTTCACCCCTCCACTTT
CDR3aa: CASIPGQGVSPLHF

j_gene: TRBJ1-1
abundance: .
d_gene: .
v_gene: TRBV29-1
CDR3nt: TGCAGCGTTGCTGGACAGAGAAGGGTCATGAACACTGAAGCTTTCTTT
CDR3aa: CSVAGQRRVMNTEAFF